This T cell receptor (beta chain) was found in a study of blood T cell repertoires in COVID-19. The wider study: Whether acute or convalescent, the COVID-19 samples came from the United States, Italy and Spain.

This CDR3 comprises 16 residues. Trimming removed 0 bases from V and 5 bases from J, with 18 bases in between. The germline V gene has CDR1 SGHNT and CDR2 YYREEE (reference sequence). As handled by the study authors: Nucleated cell counts were estimated from reference gene primer amplification. Assay used: immunoSEQ multiplex PCR; TCRdb lists only in-frame clones, some missing. For V, J and clone size, that table is used; D and trimming come from the DNA. The sample has a few hundred thousand clones, around 90% seen once; the top ten hold about 7.6%. What was sequenced was peripheral blood. This TCR derives from a woman between 70 and 85 years old with active or convalescent COVID-19. This chain joins TRBV5-4 and TRBJ2-7; TRBD1 might be the D (6 bases). The CDR3 DNA follows: TGTGCCAGCAGCTTGGCCAAAGGGACACCGAGGGACGAGCAGTACTTC. It encodes CASSLAKGTPRDEQYF. Complete variable domain (other parts from reference TRBV5-4 and TRBJ2-7): ETGVTQSPTHLIKTRGQQVTLRCSSQSGHNTVSWYQQALGQGPQFIFQYYREEENGRGNFPPRFSGLQFPNYSSELNVNALELDDSALYLCASSLAKGTPRDEQYFGPGTRLTVT.